One and the same sample provided the 29 T cell receptor beta chains below, sequenced in a study of blood T cell repertoires in COVID-19. Measured with immunoSEQ multiplex PCR; TCRdb has only the in-frame clones, and not every one. The sample has 150,000 to 200,000 clones, roughly 80% seen once. The sequenced sample was peripheral blood. All receptors derive from a human donor with acute or convalescent COVID-19. The donor label of this sample is uncertain.

This clone has just one count. The chain uses TRBV6-4 and TRBJ2-7; 7 bases line up with TRBD2. J was trimmed by 6 bases and V by 11 bases; bases with no gene match: 13. The CDR3 sequence is 13 residues long. The germline V gene encodes CDR1 MRHNA and CDR2 SNTAGT. The CDR3 region is CAYGTKPRSEQYF. The CDR3 DNA sequence: TGTGCCTACGGGACTAAGCCCCGTAGCGAGCAGTACTTC.

The rearrangement links TRBV2 to TRBJ1-5; 7 bases agree with TRBD1. V was pared by 6 bases and J by 6 bases, with 5 bases of the junction left unmatched. The CDR3 runs 13 residues. CDR1 is SNHLY and CDR2 is FYNNEI in the germline V gene. The CDR3 DNA is TGTGCCAGCAGGGACAGGCACGGTCAGCCCCAGCATTTT. It yields the protein CASRDRHGQPQHF.

The rearrangement links TRBV5-1 to TRBJ2-1; 9 bases line up with TRBD2. The CDR3 extends over 16 amino acids. Germline V lookup: CDR1 SGHRS, CDR2 YFSETQ. Trimming at V came to 4 bases and at J to 4 bases, leaving 9 bases not matched to a gene. The CDR3 sequence: CASSPSGAGGYNEQFF. Here the CDR3 DNA reads TGCGCCAGCAGCCCCTCTGGAGCGGGGGGTTACAATGAGCAGTTCTTC.

J is TRBJ2-7 and V is TRBV2, with no clear D. The germline V gene encodes CDR1 SNHLY and CDR2 FYNNEI. The CDR3 consists of 11 residues. Trimming pared 6 bases from V and 3 bases from J, leaving 6 bases between. CDR3 nucleotides: TGTGCCAGCAGCTCTATCTACGAGCAGTACTTC. It encodes CASSSIYEQYF.

This clone was detected only once. V is TRBV15 and J is TRBJ1-1; 7 bases match TRBD1. Germline CDR1 LNHNV, CDR2 YYDKDF (reference sequence). The CDR3 spans 13 residues. V shed 7 bases and J 2 bases; nucleotides not matched to a gene: 4. CDR3 nucleotides: TGTGCCACCAAGACAGGGCCCAACACTGAAGCTTTCTTT. Its translation is CATKTGPNTEAFF.

V usage is TRBV5-1 and J usage is TRBJ1-1, with 9 bases matching TRBD1. This CDR3 region has 14 residues. CDR1 and CDR2 from the germline V gene are SGHRS and YFSETQ. Trimming at V came to 5 bases and at J to 1 base, leaving 3 bases not matched to a gene. CDR3 sequence: CASSRTGENTEAFF. The DNA for the CDR3 is TGCGCCAGCAGTCGGACAGGGGAGAACACTGAAGCTTTCTTT.

The rearrangement joins TRBV5-1 to TRBJ1-1, with 7 bases that match TRBD1. The germline gives CDR1 SGHRS, CDR2 YFSETQ. V shed 4 bases, J shed 5 bases, and the junction held 5 bases outside the gene matches. The CDR3 has 13 residues. The CDR3 DNA reads TGCGCCAGCAGCGTCGACAGGGTGACTGAAGCTTTCTTT. It encodes CASSVDRVTEAFF.

CDR3 sequence reads: CASSTGLAGGSYNEQFF. The CDR3 coding sequence is TGTGCCAGTAGTACGGGACTAGCGGGAGGAAGCTACAATGAGCAGTTCTTC. This rearrangement joins TRBV19 to TRBJ2-1; 15 nucleotides align to TRBD2. The junction had 4 bases not matched to a gene; V was cut back by 4 bases and J by 3 bases. CDR3 size: 17 residues. Germline V CDR1 and CDR2: LNHDA, SQIVND (reference sequence).

The genes are TRBV7-6 and TRBJ2-1; 14 bases match TRBD2. Germline lookup yields CDR1 SGHVS and CDR2 FNYEAQ. The CDR3 runs to 16 residues. V was clipped by 3 bases and J by 10 bases; unmatched bases: 8. Here the CDR3 DNA reads TGTGCCAGCAGCTTGGGACTAGCGGGAGACATCGACGAGCAGTTCTTC. Translated, it gives CASSLGLAGDIDEQFF.

This clone was detected a few times. The rearrangement uses TRBV19 and TRBJ2-1; TRBD2 aligns across 13 bases. Trimming took 3 bases from V and 7 from J; bases not matched to a gene: 3. From germline, CDR1 is LNHDA and CDR2 SQIVND (reference sequence). This CDR3 has 15 residues. CDR3 amino acids: CASSIQTSGGNEQFF. The CDR3 nucleotides are TGTGCCAGTAGTATTCAGACTAGCGGGGGGAATGAGCAGTTCTTC.

The rearrangement uses TRBV15 and TRBJ1-2; D gene unclear. Germline values: CDR1 LNHNV, CDR2 YYDKDF (reference sequence). Trimming took 3 bases from V and 1 from J, leaving 9 bases between them. This CDR3 contains 14 residues. CDR3 nucleotides: TGTGCCACCAGCAGGATCCAGATTAACTATGGCTACACCTTC. This sequence encodes CATSRIQINYGYTF.

The chain links TRBV13 to TRBJ1-1; TRBD1 matches at 7 bases. Germline CDR1 PRHDT, CDR2 FYEKMQ (reference sequence). The CDR3 runs to 13 residues. V shed 5 bases and J 11 bases; nucleotides not matched to a gene: 11. The CDR3 nucleotides read TGTGCCAGCAGCGCCGAGACAGGGAGCAAGGCTTTCTTT. This codes for CASSAETGSKAFF.

This clone was observed once. V gene TRBV7-3 combines with J gene TRBJ2-3, with 11 positions matching TRBD2. CDR3 length equals 14 residues. Losses at the gene ends were 5 bases for V and 5 bases for J; bases not matched to a gene: 3. CDR1 and CDR2 (germline): SGHTA, FQGTGA. In nucleotides, the CDR3 is TGTGCCAGCAGCGGGACTAGCGGACGAGATACGCAGTATTTT. This codes for CASSGTSGRDTQYF.

This clone was recorded only once. J is TRBJ2-3 and V is TRBV7-9; TRBD2 agrees at 10 bases. In germline, CDR1 is SEHNR, CDR2 FQNEAQ (reference sequence). The CDR3 runs 16 residues. V shed 4 bases, J shed 0 bases, and the junction held 4 bases outside the gene matches. In DNA, the CDR3 is TGTGCCAGCAGCTCGACTAGCGGGCCTAGCACAGATACGCAGTATTTT. Its protein product is CASSSTSGPSTDTQYF.

V is TRBV6-5 and J is TRBJ2-7, with 10 bases matching TRBD2. Germline V gene sequence: CDR1 MNHEY, CDR2 SVGAGI. CDR3 length equals 15 residues. J was trimmed by 2 bases and V by 5 bases; bases with no gene match: 6. For the CDR3, the DNA is TGTGCCAGCAGTCCCCGGACTAGCGGACCCTACGAGCAGTACTTC. Protein product: CASSPRTSGPYEQYF.

This chain joins TRBV19 and TRBJ2-6; 9 nucleotides line up with TRBD1. Per germline, CDR1 LNHDA and CDR2 SQIVND (reference sequence). The CDR3 loop spans 13 amino acids. Trimming removed 6 bases from V and 16 bases from J; junction bases left unmatched: 10. In DNA, the CDR3 is TGTGCCAGTAGCCTCCCGACAGGGGGGGTTCTGACTTTC. Its protein product is CASSLPTGGVLTF.

The chain is built from TRBV6-5 and TRBJ2-2; unclear D gene. Germline V lookup: CDR1 MNHEY, CDR2 SVGAGI. V was clipped by 6 bases and J by 0 bases, with 8 bases between them. This CDR3 is 14 amino acids long. The CDR3 spells CASSGSANTGELFF. The CDR3, as DNA: TGTGCCAGCAGCGGTTCCGCGAACACCGGGGAGCTGTTTTTT.

This clone turned up a few times. V gene TRBV6-5 combines with J gene TRBJ1-5, with TRBD1 matching 7 bases. The trim removed 6 bases at V and 7 bases at J, leaving 9 bases unmatched. The CDR3 runs 14 residues. Germline CDR1 reads MNHEY; CDR2 reads SVGAGI. CDR3 coding DNA: TGTGCCAGCAGCACGACAGGGATTCGACAGCCCCAGCATTTT. Amino acid sequence: CASSTTGIRQPQHF.

V is TRBV19 and J is TRBJ2-3, with TRBD2 matching over 8 bases. The CDR3 runs 16 residues. Germline CDR1 LNHDA, CDR2 SQIVND (reference sequence). Germline trimming cut 5 bases from V and 1 base from J; bases unmatched to any gene: 8. The CDR3 here is CASSVGLAGGTDTQYF. The CDR3 DNA follows: TGTGCCAGTAGTGTCGGACTAGCTGGGGGCACAGATACGCAGTATTTT.

This clone has a single count. The rearrangement uses TRBV28 and TRBJ2-4; possibly TRBD1 for D (6 bases). The germline gives CDR1 MDHEN, CDR2 SYDVKM. V dropped 10 bases and J dropped 8 bases, with 21 bases sitting between them. The length of the CDR3 is 14 residues. As DNA, the CDR3 is TGTGCCACCATGGACAGATCGGTATATGACATTCAGTACTTC. Translated: CATMDRSVYDIQYF.

The chain recombines TRBV27 with TRBJ2-1; D ambiguous. Germline CDR1 MNHEY, CDR2 SMNVEV (reference sequence). V dropped 3 bases and J dropped 3 bases, with 12 bases sitting between them. The length of the CDR3 is 15 residues. The CDR3, as DNA: TGTGCCAGCAGTTTTCCCGGGTCCAGCTACAATGAGCAGTTCTTC. Translation gives CASSFPGSSYNEQFF.

The chain uses TRBV10-2 and TRBJ2-5; 9 bases are a match to TRBD1. Trimming took 2 bases from V and 5 from J; bases not matched to a gene: 6. Germline assignment: CDR1 WSHSY and CDR2 SAAADI. CDR3 size: 15 residues. CDR3 sequence (DNA): TGCGCCAGCAGTGAGCCACCGGACAGGGGCGAGACCCAGTACTTC. Its protein product is CASSEPPDRGETQYF.

The chain carries TRBV28 and TRBJ1-5; 7 nucleotides agree with TRBD1. The CDR3 spans 16 residues. V lost 6 bases and J lost 0; bases outside the gene matches: 8. Germline V gives CDR1 MDHEN, CDR2 SYDVKM. CDR3: CASSTHRGYSNQPQHF. CDR3 bases: TGTGCCAGCAGCACGCACAGGGGTTATAGCAATCAGCCCCAGCATTTT.

This clone was seen a few times. The chain uses TRBV5-1 and TRBJ1-3, with D hard to call. The CDR3 is made up of 12 amino acids. Germline lookup yields CDR1 SGHRS and CDR2 YFSETQ. V lost 0 bases and J lost 5, with 3 bases in between. In DNA, the CDR3 is TGCGCCAGCAGCTTGGACAGAAACACCATATATTTT. Encoded protein: CASSLDRNTIYF.

This clone was observed a few times. The rearrangement links TRBV5-1 to TRBJ2-7, with TRBD2 identical over 12 bases. Germline V gene data show CDR1 as SGHRS and CDR2 as YFSETQ. The J segment lost 3 bases and the V segment lost 0 bases, leaving 10 bases of the junction unmatched. This CDR3 region has 18 residues. For the CDR3, the DNA is TGCGCCAGCAGCTTGGGGACTAGCGGGGCTGTAGTTGGCTACGAGCAGTACTTC. Protein: CASSLGTSGAVVGYEQYF. Filled out from reference TRBV5-1 and TRBJ2-7, the complete variable domain reads KAGVTQTPRYLIKTRGQQVTLSCSPISGHRSVSWYQQTPGQGLQFLFEYFSETQRNKGNFPGRFSGRQFSNSRSEMNVSTLELGDSALYLCASSLGTSGAVVGYEQYFGPGTRLTVT.

The chain has TRBV7-2 and TRBJ1-1; D gene uncertain. Looked up from germline, CDR1 is SGHTA and CDR2 is FQGNSA. This CDR3 contains 15 residues. Trimming took off 5 bases at V and 4 bases at J, with 17 bases between the two ends. CDR3 sequence: CASSPLNSASTEAFF. The CDR3 coding sequence is TGTGCCAGCAGCCCCCTCAATTCAGCGAGCACTGAAGCTTTCTTT.

J is TRBJ2-2 and V is TRBV18; TRBD1 is a possible D gene (6 bases). In germline, CDR1 is KGHSH, CDR2 LQKENI. The CDR3 consists of 12 residues. Trimming removed 5 bases from V and 6 bases from J, with 7 bases in between. The CDR3 region is CASSRTAGELFF. CDR3 in DNA: TGTGCCAGCTCAAGGACAGCCGGGGAGCTGTTTTTT.

This clone has more than one count but fewer than ten. The chain carries TRBV11-2 and TRBJ1-1, with D unresolved. The V end was cut by 2 bases, the J end by 7 bases, with 20 bases between. The CDR3 is 16 residues long. The V gene's germline CDR1 is SGHAT and CDR2 FQNNGV. CDR3 in amino acids: CASSLPLRAGGIEAFF. The CDR3 nucleotides are TGTGCCAGCAGCTTACCACTACGAGCGGGTGGGATTGAAGCTTTCTTT.

The chain links TRBV6-6 to TRBJ2-1; D gene unclear. Germline CDR1 reads MNHNY; CDR2 reads SVGAGI (reference sequence). Between the trimmed V and J ends, which lost 6 bases and 5 bases, there was a span of 14 bases. The CDR3 consists of 14 residues. The DNA of the CDR3 is TGTGCCAGCAGCCGTCGAAGGAGTGACAATGAGCAGTTCTTC. Residues: CASSRRRSDNEQFF.